A selection of T cell receptor beta chains follows, all from one sample in a study of blood T cell repertoires in COVID-19. The repertoire was sequenced with immunoSEQ multiplex PCR; TCRdb's copy has only in-frame clones and lacks some. There are fewer than 350,000 clones in the sample; about 91% occur only once, and 9.5% lies in the top ten. Material for sequencing was PBMCs or T cells enriched from blood (not recorded which). The receptors were gathered from a woman aged 40 to 55 who had recovered from COVID-19. Each CDR3 is given with its conserved first and last residue. D genes are given only for firm matches. Not every row has a clone size; where given, it reads once, few, many or a size class.

j_call,d_call,clone_size,v_call,cdr3_aa,cdr3_nt
TRBJ2-3,-,-,TRBV7-9,CASSRFLGETDTQYF,TGTGCCAGCAGCCGATTTTTGGGAGAAACAGATACGCAGTATTTT
TRBJ2-3,TRBD2,-,TRBV6-2/TRBV6-3,CASSTPLFSGGAGDTQYF,TGTGCCAGCAGTACCCCCCTCTTTAGCGGGGGGGCCGGAGATACGCAGTATTTT
TRBJ2-1,-,-,TRBV5-4,CASSWQGSNEQFF,TGTGCCAGCAGCTGGCAGGGCTCCAATGAGCAGTTCTTC
TRBJ2-1,TRBD1,-,TRBV7-3,CASSFLGDSEQFF,TGTGCCAGCAGCTTTCTTGGGGACAGTGAGCAGTTCTTC
TRBJ2-3,TRBD1,-,TRBV3-1/TRBV3-2,CASSQRDRGTDTQYF,TGTGCCAGCAGCCAAAGGGACAGGGGCACAGATACGCAGTATTTT
TRBJ2-7,TRBD1,-,TRBV12-3/TRBV12-4,CASSTTGEVQYF,TGTGCCAGCAGTACGACAGGGGAGGTGCAGTACTTC
TRBJ2-7,TRBD2,-,TRBV28,CASTGTSAREQYF,TGTGCCAGCACCGGGACTAGTGCTCGCGAGCAGTACTTC
TRBJ2-6,-,-,TRBV19,CASSITGLTGANVLTF,TGTGCCAGTAGTATCACGGGTCTCACTGGGGCCAACGTCCTGACTTTC
TRBJ2-7,TRBD2,-,TRBV6-6,CASSRPAGGLTGEQYF,TGTGCCAGCAGTCGACCAGCGGGGGGCCTTACAGGCGAGCAGTACTTC
TRBJ1-2,-,once,TRBV9,CASSATAYGYTF,TGTGCCAGCAGCGCTACCGCCTATGGCTACACCTTC
TRBJ2-2,TRBD2,-,TRBV11-2,CASSRFRLAGNTGELFF,TGTGCCAGCAGCAGATTTCGACTAGCGGGAAACACCGGGGAGCTGTTTTTT
TRBJ2-7,-,-,TRBV5-1,CASNRDGNSYEQYF,TGCGCCAGCAACAGGGATGGGAACTCCTACGAGCAGTACTTC
TRBJ1-2,-,-,TRBV24-1,CATSDWASYYGYTF,TGTGCCACCAGTGATTGGGCGTCTTACTATGGCTACACCTTC
TRBJ2-7,TRBD1,-,TRBV18,CASSRQGPYEQYF,TGTGCCAGCTCACGACAGGGTCCCTACGAGCAGTACTTC
TRBJ1-5,-,-,TRBV2,CASNSVENQPQHF,TGTGCCAGCAATTCGGTTGAGAACCAGCCCCAGCATTTT
TRBJ2-7,TRBD1,-,TRBV11-3,CASRSRDRGSYEQYF,TGTGCCAGCAGATCCCGGGACAGGGGATCCTACGAGCAGTACTTC
TRBJ1-6,TRBD1,-,TRBV11-3,CASSPDRESSPLHF,TGTGCCAGCAGTCCCGACAGGGAGAGTTCACCCCTCCACTTT
TRBJ2-7,-,-,TRBV7-8,CASSSVNMVETYEQYF,TGTGCCAGCAGCTCCGTAAACATGGTCGAAACCTACGAGCAGTACTTC
TRBJ2-3,TRBD2,few,TRBV27,CASGLAGDLDTQYF,TGTGCCAGTGGACTAGCGGGGGACCTAGATACGCAGTATTTT
TRBJ2-1,-,-,TRBV7-2,CASSLDGGSSYNEQFF,TGTGCCAGCAGCTTAGACGGAGGGAGCTCCTACAATGAGCAGTTCTTC
TRBJ2-3,TRBD2,-,TRBV7-9,CASSLSTSTSTDTQYF,TGTGCCAGCAGCTTATCGACTAGCACTAGCACAGATACGCAGTATTTT
TRBJ2-5,TRBD2,-,TRBV19,CASSTAGGETQYF,TGTGCCAGTAGTACGGCGGGAGGAGAGACCCAGTACTTC
TRBJ1-5,-,-,TRBV13,CASSPRGTDSNQPQHF,TGTGCCAGCAGCCCACGGGGGACGGATAGCAATCAGCCCCAGCATTTT
TRBJ1-4,TRBD1,-,TRBV6-5,CASSSKGQGDEKLFF,TGTGCCAGCAGTTCGAAGGGACAGGGGGATGAAAAACTGTTTTTT
TRBJ1-1,-,-,TRBV7-5,CARSFRVTEAFF,TGTGCCAGAAGTTTTCGGGTCACTGAAGCTTTCTTT
TRBJ2-7,TRBD1,once,TRBV4-2,CASSHLTGGSSYEQYF,TGTGCCAGCAGCCATCTCACAGGGGGGAGCTCCTACGAGCAGTACTTC
TRBJ2-5,-,-,TRBV14,CASSQPQAVQYF,TGTGCCAGCAGCCAGCCCCAGGCTGTCCAGTACTTC
TRBJ2-7,-,once,TRBV6-1,CASSPVQGGYEQYF,TGTGCCAGCAGCCCCGTGCAGGGCGGCTACGAGCAGTACTTC
TRBJ2-1,-,few,TRBV7-2,CASSASSWTDNEQFF,TGTGCCAGCAGCGCCTCCTCCTGGACTGACAATGAGCAGTTCTTC
TRBJ1-3,-,-,TRBV6-5,CASTNPGGGNTIYF,TGTGCCAGCACCAACCCCGGCGGTGGGAACACCATATATTTT
TRBJ2-2,-,-,TRBV7-2,CASSFSADQGNTGELFF,TGTGCCAGCAGCTTTTCCGCAGATCAGGGGAACACCGGGGAGCTGTTTTTT
TRBJ2-2,TRBD2,-,TRBV7-8,CASSLYSGPTGELFF,TGTGCCAGCAGCTTATATAGCGGGCCCACCGGGGAGCTGTTTTTT
TRBJ1-4,-,-,TRBV3-1/TRBV3-2,CASSRTGTANEKLFF,TGTGCCAGCAGCCGAACAGGGACGGCTAATGAAAAACTGTTTTTT
TRBJ2-3,-,-,TRBV5-6,CASSFSRGSRGTQYF,TGTGCCAGCAGCTTTTCTCGGGGCTCGCGGGGTACGCAGTATTTT
TRBJ2-5,TRBD1,few,TRBV11-2,CASSTGTGGLETQYF,TGTGCCAGCAGCACCGGAACAGGGGGCTTAGAGACCCAGTACTTC
TRBJ2-1,TRBD1,-,TRBV27,CASGVRDSPNEQFF,TGTGCCAGCGGGGTAAGGGACAGCCCCAATGAGCAGTTCTTC
TRBJ1-4,-,few,TRBV2,CASRTRGTMGRLFF,TGTGCCAGCAGGACAAGGGGCACCATGGGGAGGCTGTTTTTT
TRBJ2-7,TRBD1,-,TRBV18,CASSSDRTGTAYEQYF,TGTGCCAGCTCATCAGACAGGACAGGGACGGCCTACGAGCAGTACTTC
TRBJ2-7,-,-,TRBV11-3,CASSSHQGPSIEEQYF,TGTGCCAGCAGCTCGCATCAGGGTCCCTCTATTGAGGAGCAGTACTTC
TRBJ1-2,-,-,TRBV2,CASSEILQAYGYTF,TGTGCCAGCAGTGAAATTTTGCAGGCTTATGGCTACACCTTC
TRBJ2-1,TRBD2,-,TRBV12-3/TRBV12-4,CASILAGGNEQFF,TGTGCCAGCATTCTAGCGGGAGGCAATGAGCAGTTCTTC